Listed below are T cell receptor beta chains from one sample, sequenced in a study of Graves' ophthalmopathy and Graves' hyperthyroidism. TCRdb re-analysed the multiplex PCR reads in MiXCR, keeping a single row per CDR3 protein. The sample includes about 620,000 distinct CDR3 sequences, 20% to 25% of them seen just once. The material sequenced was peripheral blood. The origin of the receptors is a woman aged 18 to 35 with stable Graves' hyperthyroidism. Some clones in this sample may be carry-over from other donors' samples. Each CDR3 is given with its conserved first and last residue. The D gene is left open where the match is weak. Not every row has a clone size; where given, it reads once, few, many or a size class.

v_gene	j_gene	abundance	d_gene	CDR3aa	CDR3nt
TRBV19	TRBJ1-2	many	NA	CASSPGGQAYGYTF	TGTGCCAGTAGCCCCGGGGGTCAAGCCTATGGCTACACCTTC
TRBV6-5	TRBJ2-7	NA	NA	CASSYPRVTGAQQQYF	TGTGCCAGCAGTTACCCTAGGGTCACGGGGGCCCAGCAGCAGTACTTC
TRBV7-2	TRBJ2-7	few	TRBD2	CASSIQRGALEQYF	TGTGCCAGCAGCATTCAGCGGGGGGCCCTCGAGCAGTACTTC
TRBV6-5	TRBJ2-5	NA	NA	CASTSWQGQETQYF	TGTGCCAGCACTTCGTGGCAGGGGCAAGAGACCCAGTACTTC
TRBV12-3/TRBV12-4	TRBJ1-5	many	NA	CASSLGRAYNQPQHF	TGTGCCAGCAGTTTAGGCAGAGCCTACAATCAGCCCCAGCATTTT
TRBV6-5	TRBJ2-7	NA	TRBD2	CASSYRAGGYPTYEQYF	TGTGCCAGCAGTTACAGGGCGGGGGGCTACCCTACCTACGAGCAGTACTTC
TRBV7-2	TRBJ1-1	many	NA	CASREAGWTEAFF	TGTGCCAGCAGAGAGGCCGGATGGACTGAAGCTTTCTTT
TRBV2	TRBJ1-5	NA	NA	CASKGREVQPQHF	TGTGCCAGCAAGGGCAGAGAGGTTCAGCCCCAGCATTTT
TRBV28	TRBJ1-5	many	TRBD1	CASSLIGRTGGGNQPQHF	TGTGCCAGCAGTTTGATCGGGAGGACAGGGGGTGGAAATCAGCCCCAGCATTTT
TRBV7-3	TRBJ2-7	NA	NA	CASRPRYLFYEQYF	TGTGCCAGCAGACCTCGCTACCTATTCTACGAGCAGTACTTC
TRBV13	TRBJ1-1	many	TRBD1	CASSSFPGTGLNTEAFF	TGTGCCAGCAGCTCATTTCCCGGGACAGGCCTGAACACTGAAGCTTTCTTT
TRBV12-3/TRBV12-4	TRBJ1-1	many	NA	CASSPTTAPNTEAFF	TGTGCCAGCAGTCCCACGACAGCTCCTAACACTGAAGCTTTCTTT
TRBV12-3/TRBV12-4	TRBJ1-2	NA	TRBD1	CASSSTGGNYGYTF	TGTGCCAGCAGTTCGACAGGGGGGAACTATGGCTACACCTTC
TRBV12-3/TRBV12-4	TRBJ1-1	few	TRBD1	CASTALGVDRDVGAFF	TGTGCCAGCACCGCCCTGGGGGTCGACAGGGATGTCGGAGCTTTCTTT
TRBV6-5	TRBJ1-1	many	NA	CASSYSNGGMNTEAFF	TGTGCCAGCAGTTACTCAAACGGGGGTATGAACACTGAAGCTTTCTTT
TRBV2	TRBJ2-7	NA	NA	CAIRRLYEQYF	TGTGCCATCCGTAGGCTTTACGAGCAGTACTTC
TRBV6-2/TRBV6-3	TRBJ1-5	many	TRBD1	CASSSRTGSGYQPQHF	TGTGCCAGCAGTTCTAGGACAGGGTCTGGATATCAGCCCCAGCATTTT
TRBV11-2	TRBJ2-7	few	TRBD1	CASSRQGSTYEQYF	TGTGCCAGCAGCCGACAGGGTTCTACCTACGAGCAGTACTTC
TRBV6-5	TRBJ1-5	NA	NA	CASSYQDPRVGNQPQHF	TGTGCCAGCAGTTACCAGGACCCACGGGTGGGCAATCAGCCCCAGCATTTT
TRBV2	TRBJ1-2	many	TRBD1	CASRKGQGVYYGYTF	TGTGCCAGCAGGAAAGGACAGGGGGTTTACTATGGCTACACCTTC
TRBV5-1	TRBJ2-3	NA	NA	CASSFSPTPADTQYF	TGCGCCAGCAGCTTCTCCCCGACCCCCGCAGATACGCAGTATTTT
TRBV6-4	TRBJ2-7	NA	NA	CASSWVGVGTYEQYF	TGTGCCAGTTCCTGGGTGGGGGTTGGGACCTACGAGCAGTACTTC
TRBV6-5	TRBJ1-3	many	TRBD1	CASSYSADRASGNTIYF	TGTGCCAGCAGTTACTCGGCCGACAGGGCCTCTGGAAACACCATATATTTT
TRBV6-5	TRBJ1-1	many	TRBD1	CASSRTWTGRNTEAFF	TGTGCCAGCAGCCGAACCTGGACAGGGAGGAACACTGAAGCTTTCTTT
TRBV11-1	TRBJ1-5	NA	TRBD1	CASKPRDRGHPSNQPQHF	TGTGCCAGCAAACCGCGGGACAGGGGACACCCTAGCAATCAGCCCCAGCATTTT
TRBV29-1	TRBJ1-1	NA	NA	CSLKMGLVATEAFF	TGCAGCCTTAAAATGGGACTAGTTGCCACTGAAGCTTTCTTT
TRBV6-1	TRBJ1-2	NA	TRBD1	CASETGDYGYTF	TGTGCCAGCGAGACAGGGGACTATGGCTACACCTTC
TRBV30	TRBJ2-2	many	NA	CAWSPLGGNTGELFF	TGTGCCTGGAGTCCCCTAGGAGGGAACACCGGGGAGCTGTTTTTT
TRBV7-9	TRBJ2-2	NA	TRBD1	CASSSGQQNTGELFF	TGTGCCAGCAGCTCGGGACAGCAGAACACCGGGGAGCTGTTTTTT
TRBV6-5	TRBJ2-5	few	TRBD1	CASSSVGQHQETQYF	TGTGCCAGCAGTTCAGTGGGACAGCACCAAGAGACCCAGTACTTC